The next 21 T cell receptor beta chains were all read from a single sample in a study of blood T cell repertoires in COVID-19 (TCRdb year 2020). Library method: the immunoSEQ multiplex PCR assay. TCRdb mirrors the immuneACCESS table, restricted to in-frame sequences. Some clones are absent from its copies; in checked studies, under half trace to an unresolved V gene, and the reason for the others is unknown. Here the sample has 150,000 to 250,000 clones; approximately 84% occur a single time. 6% to 8% of the sample rests with the top ten. Sequenced material: peripheral blood. Receptors were obtained from a human donor with acute or convalescent COVID-19. The donor label of this sample is uncertain.

The chain employs TRBV4-1 and TRBJ1-2; D is ambiguous. Germline CDR1 and CDR2: MGHRA and YSYEKL. This CDR3 has 16 amino acids. With 1 base removed from V and 3 bases from J, the gap between germline ends came to 15 bases. The CDR3: CASSQVESLGYYGYTF. In DNA, the CDR3 is TGCGCCAGCAGCCAAGTAGAGAGCCTCGGGTACTATGGCTACACCTTC.

CDR3 protein: CASSRHPPGLAGVADTGELFF. CDR3 DNA: TGCGCCAGCAGCCGACACCCCCCGGGACTAGCGGGAGTCGCGGACACCGGGGAGCTGTTTTTT. The V gene is TRBV4-3, the J gene TRBJ2-2; the match to TRBD2 covers 14 bases. V trimming: 4 bases; J trimming: 3 bases; junction bases outside the gene matches: 16. Germline CDR1 is LGHNA and CDR2 is YSLEER. This CDR3 spans 21 amino acids.

This chain joins TRBV6-1 and TRBJ1-5; maybe TRBD1 (5 bases). CDR1 MNHNS and CDR2 SASEGT come from the germline V gene. Trimming left V 0 bases short and J 3 bases short, with 9 bases between. The CDR3 has 15 amino acids. CDR3 coding DNA: TGTGCCAGCAGTGAAGCTACAGGACACAATCAGCCCCAGCATTTT. It translates to CASSEATGHNQPQHF.

The chain has TRBV5-6 and TRBJ1-1, with 10 bases lining up with TRBD1. J gave up 3 bases and V 2 bases, and 4 bases lay outside the gene matches. Germline V lookup: CDR1 SGHDT, CDR2 YYEEEE. The CDR3 is 15 residues long. DNA for the CDR3: TGTGCCAGCAGCTTCCGGGACAGGGGTTACACTGAAGCTTTCTTT. Translating it yields CASSFRDRGYTEAFF.

The rearrangement joins TRBV3-1 (or the pseudogene TRBV3-2) to TRBJ1-2, with 9 bases that match TRBD1. Germline trimming cut 3 bases from V and 2 bases from J; bases unmatched to any gene: 13. The germline CDR1 and CDR2 sequences are LGHDT and YNNKEL (reference sequence). CDR3 length: 18 amino acids. The CDR3 loop is CASSHPRTGVKPNYGYTF. The CDR3 region has the DNA TGTGCCAGCAGCCACCCCAGGACAGGGGTCAAACCCAACTATGGCTACACCTTC.

The chain combines TRBV19 with TRBJ1-2, with TRBD1 matching 8 bases. Germline CDR1 LNHDA, CDR2 SQIVND (reference sequence). Trimming took 7 bases from V and 4 from J; bases not matched to a gene: 11. The CDR3 has 15 residues. In DNA form, the CDR3 reads TGTGCCAGTATCAGGACAGGGATCGAGTTCTATGGCTACACCTTC. Translated: CASIRTGIEFYGYTF. Full variable domain (rest looked up from reference TRBV19 and TRBJ1-2): DGGITQSPKYLFRKEGQNVTLSCEQNLNHDAMYWYRQDPGQGLRLIYYSQIVNDFQKGDIAEGYSVSREKKESFPLTVTSAQKNPTAFYLCASIRTGIEFYGYTFGSGTRLTVV.

The chain recombines TRBV18 with TRBJ1-4, with a weak D call TRBD1 (6 bases). CDR1 is KGHSH, CDR2 LQKENI, per germline. Trimming shortened V by 3 bases and J by 7 bases, and 18 bases separated the two germline ends. The CDR3 spans 16 residues. The CDR3 coding sequence is TGTGCCAGCTCACCCCCCTTTGGGGCAGGGGTTGAAAAACTGTTTTTT. The encoded protein is CASSPPFGAGVEKLFF.

The V gene is TRBV6-2 or TRBV6-3, the J gene TRBJ2-3, with a tentative D call TRBD2 (5 bases). V was shortened by 8 bases and J by 1 base, with 13 bases between the two germline ends. This CDR3 is built from 14 residues. Germline V gene sequence: CDR1 MNHEY, CDR2 SVGEGT. The CDR3 protein is CASRLHSGTDTQYF. Written as DNA, the CDR3 is TGTGCCAGCCGTTTGCATAGCGGCACAGATACGCAGTATTTT.

The rearrangement links TRBV2 to TRBJ2-1; a weak D match, TRBD2 (6 bases). Trimming left V 3 bases short and J 11 bases short, with 17 bases between. The CDR3 sequence is 14 residues long. Germline assignment: CDR1 SNHLY and CDR2 FYNNEI. CDR3 sequence: CASSEFGGRYKQFF. As DNA, the CDR3 is TGTGCCAGCAGTGAGTTCGGGGGAAGGTATAAGCAGTTCTTC.

This clone was observed a few times. J is TRBJ1-2 and V is TRBV5-1; no firm D call. There are 16 residues in the CDR3. Deletions cut 0 bases from V and 8 bases from J, with 20 bases between. The germline gives CDR1 SGHRS, CDR2 YFSETQ. In nucleotides, the CDR3 is TGCGCCAGCAGCTTGGCCTCCTCTCCTACCTCACGAGGCTACACCTTC. It is translated as CASSLASSPTSRGYTF. Using reference TRBV5-1 and TRBJ1-2 for the parts outside the CDR3, the full variable domain is KAGVTQTPRYLIKTRGQQVTLSCSPISGHRSVSWYQQTPGQGLQFLFEYFSETQRNKGNFPGRFSGRQFSNSRSEMNVSTLELGDSALYLCASSLASSPTSRGYTFGSGTRLTVV.

V usage is TRBV6-1 and J usage is TRBJ2-1; 10 nucleotides match TRBD2. J was trimmed by 7 bases and V by 4 bases; bases with no gene match: 13. The CDR3 consists of 17 residues. Germline values: CDR1 MNHNS, CDR2 SASEGT. CDR3: CASSANPGLASFNEQFF. The CDR3 DNA sequence: TGTGCCAGCAGTGCGAATCCGGGACTAGCGTCTTTTAATGAGCAGTTCTTC.

This chain links TRBV5-5 with TRBJ1-1; D ambiguous. This CDR3 is built from 12 residues. The germline V gene has CDR1 SGHKS and CDR2 YYEKEE (reference sequence). V was shortened by 4 bases and J by 4 bases, with 8 bases between the two germline ends. Here the CDR3 DNA reads TGTGCCAGCAGCCGTCCGGGCACTGAAGCTTTCTTT. Its translation is CASSRPGTEAFF.

V is TRBV28 and J is TRBJ1-5; the D gene is possibly TRBD1 (5 bases). V dropped 6 bases and J dropped 9 bases, with 15 bases sitting between them. The CDR3 sequence is 13 residues long. Germline loops: CDR1 MDHEN, CDR2 SYDVKM. CDR3 sequence reads: CASRFNPQGPQHF. The CDR3, as DNA: TGTGCCAGCAGATTTAATCCCCAGGGGCCCCAGCATTTT. Drawing the rest from reference TRBV28 and TRBJ1-5, the complete variable domain is DVKVTQSSRYLVKRTGEKVFLECVQDMDHENMFWYRQDPGLGLRLIYFSYDVKMKEKGDIPEGYSVSREKKERFSLILESASTNQTSMYLCASRFNPQGPQHFGDGTRLSIL.

V is TRBV30 and J is TRBJ1-6; possibly TRBD1 for D (5 bases). Looked up from germline, CDR1 is GTSNPN and CDR2 is SVGIG (reference sequence). V was clipped by 7 bases and J by 8 bases, with 18 bases between them. The CDR3 covers 14 residues. CDR3 DNA sequence: TGTGCCTCAGGAGGGGAAGGAAGGCATTCACCCCTCCACTTT. Residues: CASGGEGRHSPLHF. Drawing the rest from reference TRBV30 and TRBJ1-6, the complete variable domain is SQTIHQWPATLVQPVGSPLSLECTVEGTSNPNLYWYRQAAGRGLQLLFYSVGIGQISSEVPQNLSASRPQDRQFILSSKKLLLSDSGFYLCASGGEGRHSPLHFGNGTRLTVT.

This clone has a handful of counts. The chain uses TRBV21-1 and TRBJ1-2; the tabulated D call, TRBD1, remains unverified against the DNA. TRBV21-1 is a pseudogene segment. The CDR3 loop spans 16 amino acids. For the CDR3, the DNA is TGTGCCGTCGTGGATTGGGGGGCAGGGGGCCACTATGGCTACACCTTC. Its protein is CAVVDWGAGGHYGYTF.

The V and J genes are TRBV6-5 and TRBJ1-1, with a tentative D call TRBD1 (6 bases). This CDR3 is 13 amino acids long. Germline V gene lookup returns CDR1 MNHEY and CDR2 SVGAGI. The V end lost 2 bases, the J end lost 10 bases, and 14 bases lay between the germline ends. The CDR3 DNA reads TGTGCCAGCAGTTACGGAATAGGGGGAGCAGCTTTCTTT. It codes for CASSYGIGGAAFF.

V usage is TRBV7-9 and J usage is TRBJ1-1; no reliable D call. Germline V gives CDR1 SEHNR, CDR2 FQNEAQ (reference sequence). The CDR3 spans 16 residues. Trimming pared 1 base from V and 3 bases from J, leaving 15 bases between. The CDR3 sequence: CASSLGEGWRDTEAFF. DNA of the CDR3: TGTGCCAGCAGCTTAGGGGAGGGATGGCGGGACACTGAAGCTTTCTTT.

V and J are TRBV10-3 and TRBJ2-1; a weak D match, TRBD1 (6 bases). The ends were cut back, 6 bases at V and 8 bases at J, with 11 bases in the middle. This CDR3 contains 12 residues. The germline CDR1 and CDR2 sequences are ENHRY and SYGVKD. CDR3 sequence reads: CAIRGAGDEQFF. The CDR3 nucleotides read TGTGCCATCAGGGGGGCAGGCGATGAGCAGTTCTTC.

The gene calls are TRBV2 and TRBJ1-2; D is ambiguous. CDR1 and CDR2 (germline): SNHLY, FYNNEI. Trimming removed 1 base from V and 8 bases from J, with 11 bases in between. The CDR3 is made up of 13 amino acids. The CDR3: CASSEDLGQGYTF. CDR3 bases: TGTGCCAGCAGTGAAGACCTTGGGCAGGGCTACACCTTC.

The J gene is TRBJ2-3, the V gene TRBV6-1, with a weak D call TRBD1 (5 bases). Germline loops: CDR1 MNHNS, CDR2 SASEGT. This CDR3 comprises 18 residues. V was pared by 2 bases and J by 1 base, with 19 bases between. CDR3 DNA: TGTGCCAGCAGTGAACCCCCCCCTGGGGCGCTTGGCACAGATACGCAGTATTTT. Its protein is CASSEPPPGALGTDTQYF.

This clone was seen a few times. The chain joins TRBV27 to TRBJ2-2; 7 nucleotides align to TRBD1. Germline trimming cut 5 bases from V and 3 bases from J; bases unmatched to any gene: 9. Germline CDR1 is MNHEY and CDR2 is SMNVEV (reference sequence). CDR3 length: 16 amino acids. CDR3 DNA: TGTGCCAGCAGTGGAGCTACGGACAGGCACACCGGGGAGCTGTTTTTT. Encoded protein: CASSGATDRHTGELFF.